Each of the 28 T cell receptor beta chains below was sequenced from the same sample in a study of long-term antiretroviral therapy in people with HIV. The run of the v3.0 immunoSEQ assay was at survey level. The protocol was immunoSEQ multiplex PCR, while the TCRdb copy is restricted to in-frame clones and leaves out a portion. Of tens of thousands of clones listed, 70% to 85% are singletons. The sample consisted of unsorted PBMCs, taken 0.8 years before starting antiretroviral therapy. These receptors were taken from a young man with HIV.

This clone was observed once. V and J are TRBV7-9 and TRBJ1-2; no firm D call. Germline lookup yields CDR1 SEHNR and CDR2 FQNEAQ (reference sequence). V dropped 1 base and J dropped 5 bases, with 5 bases sitting between them. The CDR3 totals 12 residues. CDR3 loop: CASSLEEYGYTF. CDR3 DNA: TGTGCCAGCAGCTTAGAGGAGTATGGCTACACCTTC. The full variable domain, its missing parts supplied by reference TRBV7-9 and TRBJ1-2, is DTGVSQNPRHKITKRGQNVTFRCDPISEHNRLYWYRQTLGQGPEFLTYFQNEAQLEKSRLLSDRFSAERPKGSFSTLEIQRTEQGDSAMYLCASSLEEYGYTFGSGTRLTVV.

The chain couples TRBV7-2 to TRBJ2-2; 7 bases agree with TRBD1. The CDR3 is 17 amino acids. Germline values: CDR1 SGHTA, CDR2 FQGNSA. The J segment lost 4 bases and the V segment lost 4 bases, leaving 12 bases of the junction unmatched. The chain's CDR3 is CASSSGQIFKSTGELFF. As DNA, the CDR3 is TGTGCCAGCAGCTCGGGACAGATTTTTAAGTCCACCGGGGAGCTGTTTTTT. Together with reference TRBV7-2 and TRBJ2-2, the CDR3 gives the full variable domain: GAGVSQSPSNKVTEKGKDVELRCDPISGHTALYWYRQSLGQGLEFLIYFQGNSAPDKSGLPSDRFSAERTGGSVSTLTIQRTQQEDSAVYLCASSSGQIFKSTGELFFGEGSRLTVL.

The rearrangement uses TRBV6-6 and TRBJ2-5; tentatively, D is TRBD1 (6 bases). The CDR3 is 12 amino acids. Germline V gene sequence: CDR1 MNHNY, CDR2 SVGAGI (reference sequence). V dropped 5 bases and J dropped 5 bases, with 9 bases sitting between them. The DNA for the CDR3 is TGTGCCAGCAGTCTGGGACACGAGACCCAGTACTTC. Amino acid sequence: CASSLGHETQYF.

This rearrangement joins TRBV6-1 to TRBJ1-2; 7 bases line up with TRBD1. The CDR3 length is 15 residues. Germline-derived CDR1 and CDR2 are MNHNS and SASEGT. Losses at the gene ends were 2 bases for V and 7 bases for J; bases not matched to a gene: 10. The CDR3 bases are TGTGCCAGCAGTGAACAGGGACAGCGGGCCTCTGGCTACACCTTC. It yields the protein CASSEQGQRASGYTF.

In this sample, this clone turned up once. V usage is TRBV6-1 and J usage is TRBJ1-2; perhaps TRBD1 as D (5 bases). This CDR3 contains 14 residues. V lost 6 bases and J 4 bases, leaving 15 bases between the germline ends. Per germline, CDR1 MNHNS and CDR2 SASEGT. The CDR3 loop is CASSLEDIPYGYTF. The CDR3, as DNA: TGTGCCAGCAGCCTCGAGGACATTCCCTATGGCTACACCTTC.

J is TRBJ1-2 and V is TRBV6-5; perhaps TRBD1 as D (6 bases). CDR1 and CDR2 (germline): MNHEY, SVGAGI. The V gene lost 6 bases and the J gene lost 8 bases, with 13 bases spanning the gap. There are 12 residues in the CDR3. As DNA, the CDR3 is TGTGCCAGCAGGTTCAACAGGGACGGCTACACCTTC. Translated: CASRFNRDGYTF.

The CDR3 bases are TGTGCCAGCAGTTACTCTCTGTCAGGCCAAGAGACCCAGTACTTC. Translated, it gives CASSYSLSGQETQYF. The gene calls are TRBV6-5 and TRBJ2-5; no reliable D call. This CDR3 is built from 15 residues. Germline V gene sequence: CDR1 MNHEY, CDR2 SVGAGI. V lost 0 bases to trimming and J lost 1 base, with 9 bases between them.

The chain carries TRBV30 and TRBJ2-5; 11 nucleotides agree with TRBD2. The CDR3 has 14 residues. Germline values: CDR1 GTSNPN, CDR2 SVGIG (reference sequence). J lost 1 base, V lost 4 bases, and 2 bases had no gene match. CDR3 amino acids: CAWTLAGGQETQYF. Here the CDR3 DNA reads TGTGCCTGGACTCTAGCGGGGGGCCAAGAGACCCAGTACTTC.

V usage is TRBV18 and J usage is TRBJ2-5, with D perhaps matching TRBD1 (6 bases). Germline CDR1 and CDR2: KGHSH and LQKENI. This CDR3 has 13 residues. Trimming left V 5 bases short and J 5 bases short, with 12 bases between. The chain's CDR3 is CASSYPGEETQYF. Written as DNA, the CDR3 is TGTGCCAGCTCATATCCAGGGGAGGAGACCCAGTACTTC. The entire variable domain, with the rest obtained from reference TRBV18 and TRBJ2-5, is as follows: NAGVMQNPRHLVRRRGQEARLRCSPMKGHSHVYWYRQLPEEGLKFMVYLQKENIIDESGMPKERFSAEFPKEGPSILRIQQVVRGDSAAYFCASSYPGEETQYFGPGTRLLVL.

This clone has just one count. V usage is TRBV18 and J usage is TRBJ1-4; a weak D match, TRBD1 (5 bases). Germline-derived CDR1 and CDR2 are KGHSH and LQKENI. V gave up 1 base and J gave up 10 bases, with 13 bases separating them. The CDR3 runs to 14 residues. The CDR3 nucleotides are TGTGCCAGCTCACCACTGAGGGGCGAGGGAAAACTGTTTTTT. This encodes CASSPLRGEGKLFF.

The chain employs TRBV27 and TRBJ1-6, with 7 bases matching TRBD1. CDR1 and CDR2 (germline): MNHEY, SMNVEV (reference sequence). The CDR3 extends over 13 amino acids. V shed 8 bases, J shed 10 bases, and the junction held 8 bases outside the gene matches. The CDR3 sequence: CASGDRARSPLHF. Written as DNA, the CDR3 is TGTGCCAGCGGAGACAGGGCCCGATCACCCCTCCACTTT.

The J gene is TRBJ2-7, the V gene TRBV21-1. TRBV21-1 is labeled a pseudogene. The CDR3 has 13 amino acids. The CDR3 DNA reads as TGTGCCAGCAGCAGAGACCGCACCTACGAGCAGTACTTC. Amino acids: CASSRDRTYEQYF.

The J gene is TRBJ2-1, the V gene TRBV30; D possibly corresponds to TRBD2 (5 bases). Germline values: CDR1 GTSNPN, CDR2 SVGIG (reference sequence). Deletions cut 2 bases from V and 6 bases from J, with 17 bases between. The CDR3 totals 15 residues. The CDR3 region has the DNA TGTGCCTGGAGTTCTCGGGGTCCCCGCAGCAATGAGCAGTTCTTC. Its translation: CAWSSRGPRSNEQFF.

The chain recombines TRBV25-1 with TRBJ2-5; D may be TRBD1 or TRBD2 (5 bases each). The CDR3 is 14 amino acids. V was shortened by 2 bases and J by 7 bases, with 14 bases between the two germline ends. The germline CDR1 and CDR2 sequences are MGHDK and SYGVNS. CDR3 sequence: CASSEEGPVGTQYF. The CDR3 coding sequence is TGTGCCAGCAGTGAAGAGGGGCCGGTCGGGACCCAGTACTTC.

The V and J genes are TRBV28 and TRBJ2-7; possible D gene TRBD2, 7 bases. CDR3 length: 15 amino acids. Trimming pared 5 bases from V and 3 bases from J, leaving 17 bases between. Germline CDR1 is MDHEN and CDR2 is SYDVKM. CDR3 sequence reads: CASSRTSGGDYEQYF. The CDR3 DNA follows: TGTGCCAGCAGTCGGACTTCGGGGGGCGACTACGAGCAGTACTTC.

This clone was detected only a few times. This chain connects TRBV7-9 to TRBJ1-5, with D maybe TRBD1 (6 bases). This CDR3 is built from 16 residues. Per the germline V gene, CDR1 is SEHNR and CDR2 is FQNEAQ (reference sequence). Trimming left V 1 base short and J 6 bases short, with 16 bases between. The CDR3 nucleotides are TGTGCCAGCAGCTTAGATTGGGGGGGCCAAGGTCAGCCCCAGCATTTT. This translates into CASSLDWGGQGQPQHF.

This chain uses TRBV19 with TRBJ2-7, with 10 bases aligning to TRBD2. With V trimmed by 4 bases and J by 3 bases, 3 bases remained unmatched. Germline assignment: CDR1 LNHDA and CDR2 SQIVND (reference sequence). This CDR3 is built from 14 residues. In DNA form, the CDR3 reads TGTGCCAGTAGTACTAGCGGGAGAGTCTACGAGCAGTACTTC. This gives the protein CASSTSGRVYEQYF.

This clone was seen a few times. The genes are TRBV19 and TRBJ2-1, with a weak D call TRBD1 (5 bases). V lost 0 bases, J lost 9 bases, and 12 bases lay in between. Per germline, CDR1 LNHDA and CDR2 SQIVND (reference sequence). The CDR3 contains 14 residues. CDR3 nucleotides: TGTGCCAGTAGTATAGACAGGGCCCGTGTTGAGCAGTTCTTC. Translation: CASSIDRARVEQFF.

This clone was found a few times. V gene TRBV4-2 combines with J gene TRBJ1-3; TRBD1 is a possible D gene (5 bases). This CDR3 is built from 15 residues. Germline CDR1 and CDR2: LGHNA and YNFKEQ. Trimming left V 0 bases short and J 1 base short, with 7 bases between. The CDR3 protein is CASSQDWTSGNTIYF. CDR3 bases: TGTGCCAGCAGCCAAGACTGGACATCTGGAAACACCATATATTTT.

A single count supports this clone. This chain links TRBV4-3 with TRBJ2-2; 9 bases fit TRBD2. The trim removed 0 bases at V and 4 bases at J, leaving 3 bases unmatched. This CDR3 region has 16 residues. CDR1 and CDR2 (germline): LGHNA, YSLEER. The CDR3 sequence: CASSQDLAGTTGELFF. The CDR3 DNA follows: TGCGCCAGCAGCCAAGATCTAGCGGGAACCACCGGGGAGCTGTTTTTT.

The chain is built from TRBV9 and TRBJ1-2, with D unclear. The germline V gene encodes CDR1 SGDLS and CDR2 YYNGEE. With 1 base removed from V and 4 bases from J, the gap between germline ends came to 11 bases. The length of the CDR3 is 14 residues. CDR3 sequence reads: CASSVRGGGYGYTF. Here the CDR3 DNA reads TGTGCCAGCAGCGTACGGGGAGGAGGCTATGGCTACACCTTC.

V is TRBV6-4 and J is TRBJ2-2; no reliable D call. V dropped 2 bases and J dropped 6 bases, with 7 bases sitting between them. The CDR3 has 13 residues. Germline V gene sequence: CDR1 MRHNA, CDR2 SNTAGT. The CDR3 bases are TGTGCCAGCAGTGACGGTGGCCCCGGGGAGCTGTTTTTT. Translation: CASSDGGPGELFF.

The genes are TRBV5-1 and TRBJ2-1; 9 bases are shared with TRBD2. The junction had 6 bases not matched to a gene; V was cut back by 0 bases and J by 2 bases. Germline CDR1 and CDR2: SGHRS and YFSETQ. This CDR3 is built from 17 residues. In nucleotides, the CDR3 is TGCGCCAGCAGCTTGGTGGTAGCGGGGGACCCCTACAATGAGCAGTTCTTC. It translates to CASSLVVAGDPYNEQFF.

The chain's CDR3 is CASSSLRLAGEYEQYF. The CDR3 DNA reads TGTGCCAGCAGTTCCCTCCGACTAGCGGGTGAATACGAGCAGTACTTC. V usage is TRBV27 and J usage is TRBJ2-7, with 10 bases that match TRBD2. Germline-derived CDR1 and CDR2 are MNHEY and SMNVEV (reference sequence). J was trimmed by 4 bases and V by 4 bases; bases with no gene match: 10. The CDR3 extends over 16 amino acids.

The chain is built from TRBV11-2 and TRBJ2-3; no clear D gene. The V end lost 2 bases, the J end lost 2 bases, and 11 bases lay between the germline ends. Germline CDR1 and CDR2: SGHAT and FQNNGV. The CDR3 is 15 amino acids. The CDR3 bases are TGTGCCAGCAGCTTAAACTCCGGGCCCACAGATACGCAGTATTTT. Translated, it gives CASSLNSGPTDTQYF.

This sequence joins TRBV4-1 and TRBJ1-6, with no clear D. The CDR3 covers 16 residues. Trimming left V 1 base short and J 10 bases short, with 17 bases between. Germline loops: CDR1 MGHRA, CDR2 YSYEKL. The CDR3 nucleotides read TGCGCCAGCAGCCAAGTTGGACCCCTCCTTTTATCACCCCTCCACTTT. Encoded protein: CASSQVGPLLLSPLHF.

The CDR3 region is CASSQDRLAGRTYEQYF. CDR3 nucleotide sequence: TGTGCCAGCAGCCAAGATCGGCTAGCGGGGAGAACCTACGAGCAGTACTTC. The V call is TRBV4-2, the J call TRBJ2-7; TRBD2 matches 9 bases. Germline CDR1 reads LGHNA; CDR2 reads YNFKEQ. V trimming: 0 bases; J trimming: 2 bases; junction bases outside the gene matches: 8. CDR3 size: 17 residues.

The chain joins TRBV7-2 to TRBJ1-3; D remains ambiguous. CDR3 length equals 14 residues. CDR1 is SGHTA, CDR2 FQGNSA, per germline. The germline V and J ends were trimmed by 5 bases and 5 bases, with 13 bases remaining between them. The CDR3 spells CASSATGSRNTIYF. The CDR3 bases are TGTGCCAGCAGCGCGACCGGGAGCCGAAACACCATATATTTT. The full variable domain, completed using reference TRBV7-2 and TRBJ1-3, is GAGVSQSPSNKVTEKGKDVELRCDPISGHTALYWYRQSLGQGLEFLIYFQGNSAPDKSGLPSDRFSAERTGGSVSTLTIQRTQQEDSAVYLCASSATGSRNTIYFGEGSWLTVV.